The 5 T cell receptor beta chains in this list originate from one sample, sequenced in a study of radiation and T cells in renal cell carcinoma. The treatment denotes: 15 Gy SBRT to primary tumor, nephrectomy 4 weeks later. The method was immunoSEQ multiplex PCR; TCRdb's version includes in-frame clones alone and lacks a portion of them. The sample includes about 9,200 clones, around three fifths of them seen just once. This sample comprised tumor tissue, obtained from a patient whose treatment included radiotherapy and nephrectomy. Receptor source: a man aged 60-69 years with renal cell carcinoma.

In this sample, this clone turned up a few times. The rearrangement joins TRBV7-2 to TRBJ2-7; 15 bases match TRBD2. Per the germline V gene, CDR1 is SGHTA and CDR2 is FQGNSA. After removal of 4 bases from V and 2 bases from J, the junction contained 3 bases not matched to a gene. The CDR3 length is 16 residues. As DNA, the CDR3 is TGTGCCAGCAGCTACGGACTAGCGGGAGGGGCCTACGAGCAGTACTTC. Protein product: CASSYGLAGGAYEQYF.

V and J are TRBV9 and TRBJ1-2, with TRBD1 as a possible D gene (5 bases). This CDR3 is built from 13 residues. The V gene's germline CDR1 is SGDLS and CDR2 YYNGEE. Trimming took off 3 bases at V and 8 bases at J, with 14 bases between the two ends. CDR3 coding DNA: TGTGCCAGCAGCGATACCCCAGGGTTCGGCTACACCTTC. Its translation: CASSDTPGFGYTF.

V usage is TRBV14 and J usage is TRBJ1-2, with 10 positions matching TRBD1. The CDR3 extends over 16 amino acids. The junction had 7 bases not matched to a gene; V was cut back by 4 bases and J by 2 bases. Germline CDR1 SGHDN, CDR2 FVKESK. The CDR3 sequence: CASSPGTGVINYGYTF. For the CDR3, the DNA is TGTGCCAGCAGCCCGGGGACAGGGGTTATCAACTATGGCTACACCTTC.

This clone was detected a few times. This chain joins TRBV18 and TRBJ2-7; 7 bases line up with TRBD1. V lost 6 bases and J lost 2; bases outside the gene matches: 7. Germline CDR1 KGHSH, CDR2 LQKENI. CDR3 size: 14 residues. The CDR3 here is CASSPIGTAYEQYF. The CDR3 DNA follows: TGTGCCAGCTCTCCGATCGGGACAGCCTACGAGCAGTACTTC.

The chain joins TRBV9 to TRBJ2-7, with D unclear. The V end was cut by 3 bases, the J end by 5 bases, with 12 bases between. Germline assignment: CDR1 SGDLS and CDR2 YYNGEE. The CDR3 has 13 residues. CDR3 coding DNA: TGTGCCAGCAGCGGACCGAGAAGGCACGAGCAGTACTTC. This sequence encodes CASSGPRRHEQYF.